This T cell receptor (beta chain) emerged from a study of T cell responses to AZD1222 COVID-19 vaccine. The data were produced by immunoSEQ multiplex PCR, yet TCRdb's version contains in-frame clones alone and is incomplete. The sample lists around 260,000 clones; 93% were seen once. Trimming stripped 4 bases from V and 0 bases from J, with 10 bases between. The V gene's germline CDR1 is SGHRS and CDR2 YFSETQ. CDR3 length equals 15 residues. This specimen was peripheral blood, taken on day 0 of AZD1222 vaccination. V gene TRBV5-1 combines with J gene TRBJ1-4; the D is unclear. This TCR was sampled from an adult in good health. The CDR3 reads CASSGDIATNEKLFF. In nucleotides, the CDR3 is TGCGCCAGCAGCGGAGACATTGCAACTAATGAAAAACTGTTTTTT.